Listed here are 18 T cell receptor beta chains from one sample, sequenced in a study of shared clonotypes between healthy human individuals. Method: immunoSEQ multiplex PCR; TCRdb's copy keeps in-frame clones and lacks some. The data hold approximately 2,300,000 clones, with 85% to 95% observed a single time. Sequencing input: naive CD4+ T cells from PBMCs. Sample subset: CD45RA+ positively selected. The receptors derive from a man in his late teens or twenties in good health. Some clones in this sample may be carry-over from other donors' samples.

This clone has a single count. J is TRBJ2-2 and V is TRBV2; 13 positions agree with TRBD2. Germline V gives CDR1 SNHLY, CDR2 FYNNEI. The J segment lost 0 bases and the V segment lost 6 bases, leaving 7 bases of the junction unmatched. CDR3 length: 18 amino acids. DNA of the CDR3: TGTGCCAGCAGATCTCGGACTAGCGGGAGCACGAACACCGGGGAGCTGTTTTTT. This encodes CASRSRTSGSTNTGELFF. The complete variable domain, with remaining parts taken from reference TRBV2 and TRBJ2-2, reads EPEVTQTPSHQVTQMGQEVILRCVPISNHLYFYWYRQILGQKVEFLVSFYNNEISEKSEIFDDQFSVERPDGSNFTLKIRSTKLEDSAMYFCASRSRTSGSTNTGELFFGEGSRLTVL.

The J gene is TRBJ1-5, the V gene TRBV28; TRBD1 matches 7 bases. Germline CDR1 and CDR2: MDHEN and SYDVKM. V shed 4 bases and J 7 bases; nucleotides not matched to a gene: 10. The CDR3 is made up of 15 amino acids. DNA for the CDR3: TGTGCCAGCAGTTCAATAGACAGGGCAGGGCAGCCCCAGCATTTT. Translation gives CASSSIDRAGQPQHF.

This clone was seen a single time. The chain links TRBV30 to TRBJ1-4; TRBD1 matches at 9 bases. CDR3 length equals 12 residues. Looked up from germline, CDR1 is GTSNPN and CDR2 is SVGIG (reference sequence). J lost 5 bases, V lost 7 bases, and 2 bases had no gene match. For the CDR3, the DNA is TGTGCCTCAGGGACAGGGAATGAAAAACTGTTTTTT. This encodes CASGTGNEKLFF.

In this sample, this clone turned up once. This sample also contains other DNA sequences that code for the same CDR3. This rearrangement joins TRBV5-1 to TRBJ1-1, with D unresolved. V lost 0 bases and J 0 bases, leaving 6 bases between the germline ends. CDR1 SGHRS and CDR2 YFSETQ come from the germline V gene. CDR3 size: 14 residues. The CDR3 spells CASSLDRLNTEAFF. The DNA of the CDR3 is TGCGCCAGCAGCTTGGACCGTCTGAACACTGAAGCTTTCTTT.

The chain combines TRBV7-2 with TRBJ2-7; no definite D call. The CDR3 runs 17 residues. The V end lost 5 bases, the J end lost 2 bases, and 22 bases lay between the germline ends. CDR1 is SGHTA, CDR2 FQGNSA, per germline. The CDR3 sequence is CASSPRSSLGWPYEQYF. CDR3 sequence (DNA): TGTGCCAGCAGCCCCCGGTCCTCCCTGGGCTGGCCCTACGAGCAGTACTTC.

CDR3 residues: CASSPRGSGELFF. CDR3 DNA sequence: TGTGCCAGTAGTCCGAGGGGCAGCGGGGAGCTGTTTTTT. The chain joins TRBV19 to TRBJ2-2; D tentatively fits TRBD1 or TRBD2 (5 bases each). From germline, CDR1 is LNHDA and CDR2 SQIVND (reference sequence). This CDR3 region has 13 residues. The ends were cut back, 5 bases at V and 7 bases at J, with 11 bases in the middle.

This chain links TRBV13 with TRBJ2-2, with 9 bases aligning to TRBD1. Germline V lookup: CDR1 PRHDT, CDR2 FYEKMQ (reference sequence). CDR3 length: 20 residues. Trimming cost V 5 bases and J 0 bases; bases outside gene matches: 16. CDR3 residues: CASSKGQGPTWRTNTGELFF. The CDR3 nucleotides read TGTGCCAGCAGCAAGGGACAGGGACCGACCTGGCGAACGAACACCGGGGAGCTGTTTTTT.

J is TRBJ1-4 and V is TRBV11-2; D not resolved. Trimming pared 1 base from V and 7 bases from J, leaving 4 bases between. CDR1 SGHAT and CDR2 FQNNGV come from the germline V gene. There are 12 residues in the CDR3. The CDR3 loop reads CASSLVSEKLFF. DNA of the CDR3: TGTGCCAGCAGCTTAGTTAGTGAAAAACTGTTTTTT.

The chain uses TRBV9 and TRBJ2-5, with 7 bases aligning to TRBD1. J was trimmed by 7 bases and V by 1 base; bases with no gene match: 7. The V gene's germline CDR1 is SGDLS and CDR2 YYNGEE. The CDR3 is 14 amino acids. The CDR3 protein is CASSVTGTVGTQYF. The CDR3 nucleotides are TGTGCCAGCAGCGTAACCGGGACAGTTGGGACCCAGTACTTC.

This sequence joins TRBV6-6 and TRBJ1-2, with 9 bases lining up with TRBD1. Per the germline V gene, CDR1 is MNHNY and CDR2 is SVGAGI (reference sequence). This CDR3 is built from 13 residues. J gave up 4 bases and V 9 bases, and 6 bases lay outside the gene matches. The CDR3 coding sequence is TGTGCCAGTCGGGGACAGGGTCTCTATGGCTACACCTTC. It yields the protein CASRGQGLYGYTF.

The chain couples TRBV6-6 to TRBJ2-7; D is perhaps TRBD2 (6 bases). Trimming shortened V by 4 bases and J by 5 bases, and 15 bases separated the two germline ends. CDR1 is MNHNY, CDR2 SVGAGI, per germline (reference sequence). The CDR3 extends over 14 amino acids. CDR3 coding DNA: TGTGCCAGCAGTTCAGTGACTAGGTGGGACGAGCAGTACTTC. Translated: CASSSVTRWDEQYF.

The chain employs TRBV30 and TRBJ2-3, with a possible D match to TRBD2 (6 bases). This CDR3 spans 15 amino acids. The germline V gene encodes CDR1 GTSNPN and CDR2 SVGIG (reference sequence). Trimming cost V 3 bases and J 2 bases, with 15 bases left between them. This CDR3 reads CAWSASGLFTDTQYF. In DNA, the CDR3 is TGTGCCTGGAGCGCCTCGGGACTTTTCACAGATACGCAGTATTTT.

The chain combines TRBV2 with TRBJ2-7; TRBD1 is a possible D gene (6 bases). Deletions cut 6 bases from V and 5 bases from J, with 17 bases between. Per the germline V gene, CDR1 is SNHLY and CDR2 is FYNNEI. CDR3 length: 14 residues. The CDR3 protein is CASSVPGHGNEQYF. Written as DNA, the CDR3 is TGTGCCAGCAGCGTCCCGGGACATGGCAACGAGCAGTACTTC.

The V call is TRBV18, the J call TRBJ1-1; 7 bases match TRBD1. Germline lookup yields CDR1 KGHSH and CDR2 LQKENI. Trimming took 2 bases from V and 0 from J; bases not matched to a gene: 12. The CDR3 totals 18 residues. The CDR3 region is CASSPWAGGIGLNTEAFF. DNA for the CDR3: TGTGCCAGCTCACCATGGGCAGGGGGGATAGGGTTGAACACTGAAGCTTTCTTT.

V gene TRBV28 combines with J gene TRBJ1-3; D perhaps matches TRBD1 (6 bases). The CDR3 sequence is 14 residues long. Germline V lookup: CDR1 MDHEN, CDR2 SYDVKM. V lost 9 bases to trimming and J lost 2 bases, with 14 bases between them. The CDR3 region has the DNA TGTGCCAGTCGAGGGGCAGGGGCTGGAAACACCATATATTTT. Residues: CASRGAGAGNTIYF.

Comment on this clone: Different DNA sequences within this sample yield the same CDR3. The chain links TRBV28 to TRBJ1-2; D unresolved. Germline CDR1 MDHEN, CDR2 SYDVKM. The CDR3 has 13 residues. V was cut by 4 bases and J by 2 bases, with 8 bases left in between. This chain's CDR3 is CASSSPANYGYTF. Written as DNA, the CDR3 is TGTGCCAGCAGTTCACCAGCCAACTATGGCTACACCTTC.

Only a few counts were recorded for this clone. The chain has TRBV18 and TRBJ2-5; D is undetermined. Between the trimmed V and J ends, which lost 1 base and 2 bases, there was a span of 8 bases. The germline gives CDR1 KGHSH, CDR2 LQKENI. The CDR3 loop spans 14 amino acids. The CDR3 loop reads CASSPQYSQETQYF. CDR3 DNA sequence: TGTGCCAGCTCACCACAATACAGTCAAGAGACCCAGTACTTC.

This clone was recorded only once. J is TRBJ1-2 and V is TRBV29-1; TRBD1 aligns across 8 bases. Germline CDR1 reads SQVTM; CDR2 reads ANQGSEA. This CDR3 has 13 residues. V shed 7 bases and J 6 bases; nucleotides not matched to a gene: 10. The CDR3 DNA follows: TGCAGCGCCACCCGCCAGGGGGCGGATGGCTACACCTTC. Amino acid sequence: CSATRQGADGYTF.